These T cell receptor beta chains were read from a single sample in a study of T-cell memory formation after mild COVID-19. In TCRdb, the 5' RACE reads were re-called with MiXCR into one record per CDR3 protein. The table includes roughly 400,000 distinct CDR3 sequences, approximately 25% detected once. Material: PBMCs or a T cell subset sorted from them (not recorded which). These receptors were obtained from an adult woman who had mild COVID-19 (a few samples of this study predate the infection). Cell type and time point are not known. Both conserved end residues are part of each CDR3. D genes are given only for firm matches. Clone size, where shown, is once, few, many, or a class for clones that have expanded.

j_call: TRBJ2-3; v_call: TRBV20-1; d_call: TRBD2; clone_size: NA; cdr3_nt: TGCAGTGCTGTTAGCGGGAGGGTGGATACGCAGTATTTT; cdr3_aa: CSAVSGRVDTQYF
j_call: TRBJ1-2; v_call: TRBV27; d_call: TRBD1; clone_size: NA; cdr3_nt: TGTGCCAGCAGTTCGATCACACCAGGGGGCGGTGGCTACACCTTC; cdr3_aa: CASSSITPGGGGYTF
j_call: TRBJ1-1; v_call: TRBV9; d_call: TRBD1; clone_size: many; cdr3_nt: TGTGCCAGCAGCGCCTGGGACAGAAATACTGAAGCTTTCTTT; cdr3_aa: CASSAWDRNTEAFF
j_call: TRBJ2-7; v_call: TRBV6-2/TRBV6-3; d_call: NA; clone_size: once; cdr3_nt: TGTGCCAGCAGCGACCCGGGACCCTACGAGCAGTACTTC; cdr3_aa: CASSDPGPYEQYF
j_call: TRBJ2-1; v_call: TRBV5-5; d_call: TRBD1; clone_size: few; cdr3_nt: TGTGCCAGCAGCCCAAGCGCCGGGACAGGGTCGGCCAATGAGCAGTTCTTC; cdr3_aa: CASSPSAGTGSANEQFF
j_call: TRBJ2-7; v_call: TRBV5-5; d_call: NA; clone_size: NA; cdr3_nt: TGTGCCAGCAGCTTGGGGTCGGACTACGAGCAGTACTTC; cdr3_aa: CASSLGSDYEQYF
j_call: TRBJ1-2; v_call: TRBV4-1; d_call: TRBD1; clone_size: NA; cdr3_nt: TGCGCCAGCAGCCAAGGACGGACAGGGCAATATGGCTACACCTTC; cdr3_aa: CASSQGRTGQYGYTF
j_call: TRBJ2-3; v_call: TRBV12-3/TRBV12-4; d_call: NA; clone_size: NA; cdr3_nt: TGTGCCAGCAGCGCCCCGGACAGTTCCACAGATACGCAGTATTTT; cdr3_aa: CASSAPDSSTDTQYF
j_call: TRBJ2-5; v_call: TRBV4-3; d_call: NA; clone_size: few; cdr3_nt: TGCGCCAGCAGCCAAGATAGAGGGTTGGCAGAGACCCAGTACTTC; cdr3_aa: CASSQDRGLAETQYF
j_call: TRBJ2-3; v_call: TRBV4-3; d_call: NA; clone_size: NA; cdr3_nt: TGCGCCAGCAGCCAAGAGGCTAGCCGGTTCGCAGATACGCAGTATTTT; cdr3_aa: CASSQEASRFADTQYF
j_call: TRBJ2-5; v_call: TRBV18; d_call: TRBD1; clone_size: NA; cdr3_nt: TGTGCCAGCTCACCGCTCGGACAGGGTGCGGAGACCCAGTACTTC; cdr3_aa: CASSPLGQGAETQYF
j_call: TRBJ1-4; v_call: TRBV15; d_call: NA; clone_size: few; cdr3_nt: TGTGCCACCAGGAGGGCACTACCGGATGAAAAACTGTTTTTT; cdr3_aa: CATRRALPDEKLFF
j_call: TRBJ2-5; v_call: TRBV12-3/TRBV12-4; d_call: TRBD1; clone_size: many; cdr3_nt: TGTGCCAGCAGTTTCGGCAGGGGGAGAGAGACCCAGTACTTC; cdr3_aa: CASSFGRGRETQYF
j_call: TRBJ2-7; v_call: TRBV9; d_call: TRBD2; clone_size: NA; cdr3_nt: TGTGCCAGCAGCACATCCGGGACTAGCGACTCCTACGAGCAGTACTTC; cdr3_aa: CASSTSGTSDSYEQYF
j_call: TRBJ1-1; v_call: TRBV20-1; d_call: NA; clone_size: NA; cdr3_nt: TGCAGTGCTAGGGGGCAGAGGGGCACTGAAGCTTTCTTT; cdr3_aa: CSARGQRGTEAFF
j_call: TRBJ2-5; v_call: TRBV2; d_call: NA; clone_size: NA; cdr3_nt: TGTGCCAGCAGTGGGAGGGGACTTCAAGAGACCCAGTACTTC; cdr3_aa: CASSGRGLQETQYF
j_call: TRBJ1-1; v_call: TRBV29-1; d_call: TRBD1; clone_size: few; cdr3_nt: TGCAGCGTTGACAGGGGGCGTTGGAACACTGAAGCTTTCTTT; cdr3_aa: CSVDRGRWNTEAFF
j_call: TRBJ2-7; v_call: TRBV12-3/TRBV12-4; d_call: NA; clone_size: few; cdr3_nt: TGTGCCAGCAGTTCCCCCGATTTGGCCCGCCACGAGCAGTACTTC; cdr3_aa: CASSSPDLARHEQYF
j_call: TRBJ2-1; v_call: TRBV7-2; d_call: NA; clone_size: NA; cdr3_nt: TGTGCCAGCAGCTTGGAGAGGGCCGGCAATGAGCAGTTCTTC; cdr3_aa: CASSLERAGNEQFF
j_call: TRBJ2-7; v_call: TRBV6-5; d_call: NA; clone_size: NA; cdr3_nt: TGTGCCAGCAGTCCAACCTCAGACCTCTTCTACGAGCAGTACTTC; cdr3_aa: CASSPTSDLFYEQYF
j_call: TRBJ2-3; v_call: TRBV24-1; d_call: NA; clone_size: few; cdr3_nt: TGTGCCACCAGTGACCGACGACTAGGTCGTACGCAGTATTTT; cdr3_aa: CATSDRRLGRTQYF
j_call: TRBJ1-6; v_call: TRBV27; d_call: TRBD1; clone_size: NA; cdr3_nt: TGTGCCAGCAGTACCCTCCCGGGACAGGGAGTGTCTTCACCCCTCCACTTT; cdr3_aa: CASSTLPGQGVSSPLHF